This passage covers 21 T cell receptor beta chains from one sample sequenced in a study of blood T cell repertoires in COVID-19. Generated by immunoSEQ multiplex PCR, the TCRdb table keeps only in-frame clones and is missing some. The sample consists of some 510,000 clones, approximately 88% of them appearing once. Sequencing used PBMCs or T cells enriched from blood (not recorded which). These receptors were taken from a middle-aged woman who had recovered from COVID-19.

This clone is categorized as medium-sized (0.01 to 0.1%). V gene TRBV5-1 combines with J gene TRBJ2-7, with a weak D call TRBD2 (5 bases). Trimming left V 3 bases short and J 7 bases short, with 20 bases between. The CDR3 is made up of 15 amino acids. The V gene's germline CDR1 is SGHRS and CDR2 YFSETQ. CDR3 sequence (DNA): TGCGCCAGCAGCTGGAGAGGGCTAACTGAACGGGAGCAGTACTTC. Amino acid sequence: CASSWRGLTEREQYF.

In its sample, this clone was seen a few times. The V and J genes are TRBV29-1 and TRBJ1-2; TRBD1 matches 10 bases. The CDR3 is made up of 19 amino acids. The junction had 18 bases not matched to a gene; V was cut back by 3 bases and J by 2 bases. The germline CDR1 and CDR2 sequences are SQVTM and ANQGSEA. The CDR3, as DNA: TGCAGCGTTGATTTCCGAGGACGCGGGACAGGGGAAACCAACTATGGCTACACCTTC. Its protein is CSVDFRGRGTGETNYGYTF.

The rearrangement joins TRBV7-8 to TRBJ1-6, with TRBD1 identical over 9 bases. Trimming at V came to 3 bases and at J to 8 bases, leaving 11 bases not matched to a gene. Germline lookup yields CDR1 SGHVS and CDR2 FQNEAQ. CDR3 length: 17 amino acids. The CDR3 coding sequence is TGTGCCAGCAGCTTCCACCCCCAGACAGGGGGATATTCACCCCTCCACTTT. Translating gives CASSFHPQTGGYSPLHF. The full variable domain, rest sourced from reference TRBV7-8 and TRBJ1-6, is GAGVSQSPRYKVAKRGQDVALRCDPISGHVSLFWYQQALGQGPEFLTYFQNEAQLDKSGLPSDRFFAERPEGSVSTLKIQRTQQEDSAVYLCASSFHPQTGGYSPLHFGNGTRLTVT.

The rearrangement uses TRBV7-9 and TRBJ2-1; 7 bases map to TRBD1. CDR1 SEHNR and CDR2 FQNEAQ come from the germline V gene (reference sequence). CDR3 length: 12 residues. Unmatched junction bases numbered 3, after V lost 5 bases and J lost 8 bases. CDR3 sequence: CASSRTGDEQFF. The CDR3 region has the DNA TGTGCCAGCAGCCGGACAGGTGATGAGCAGTTCTTC.

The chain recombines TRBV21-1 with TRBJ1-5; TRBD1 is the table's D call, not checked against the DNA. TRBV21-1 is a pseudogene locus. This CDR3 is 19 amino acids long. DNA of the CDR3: TGTGCCAGCAGCAAATGCCCCAGGACAGAGCGTCAACGCAATCAGCCCCAGCATTTT. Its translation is CASSKCPRTERQRNQPQHF.

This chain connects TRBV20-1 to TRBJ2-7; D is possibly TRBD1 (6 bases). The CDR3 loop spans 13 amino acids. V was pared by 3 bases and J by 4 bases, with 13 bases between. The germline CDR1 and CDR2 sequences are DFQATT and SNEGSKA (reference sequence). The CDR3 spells CSASRTVLYEQYF. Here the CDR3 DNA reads TGCAGTGCTAGTAGGACAGTTTTATACGAGCAGTACTTC.

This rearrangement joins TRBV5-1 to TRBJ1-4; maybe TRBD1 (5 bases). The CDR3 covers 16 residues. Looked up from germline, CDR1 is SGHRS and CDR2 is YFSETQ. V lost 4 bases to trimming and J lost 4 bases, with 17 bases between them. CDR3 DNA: TGCGCCAGCAGCGCGGGACCAATGGGGGGTAATGAAAAACTGTTTTTT. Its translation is CASSAGPMGGNEKLFF. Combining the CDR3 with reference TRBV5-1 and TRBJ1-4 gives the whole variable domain KAGVTQTPRYLIKTRGQQVTLSCSPISGHRSVSWYQQTPGQGLQFLFEYFSETQRNKGNFPGRFSGRQFSNSRSEMNVSTLELGDSALYLCASSAGPMGGNEKLFFGSGTQLSVL.

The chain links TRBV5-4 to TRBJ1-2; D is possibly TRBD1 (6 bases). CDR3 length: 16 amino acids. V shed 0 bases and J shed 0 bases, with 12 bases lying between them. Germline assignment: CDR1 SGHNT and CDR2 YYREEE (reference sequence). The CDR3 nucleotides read TGTGCCAGCAGCTTGGTAGGACAGAGAGCTAACTATGGCTACACCTTC. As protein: CASSLVGQRANYGYTF.

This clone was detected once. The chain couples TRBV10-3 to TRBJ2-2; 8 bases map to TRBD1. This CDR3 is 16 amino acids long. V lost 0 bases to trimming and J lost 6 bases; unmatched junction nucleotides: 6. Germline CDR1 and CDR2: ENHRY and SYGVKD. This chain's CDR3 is CAISESGTGDAGELFF. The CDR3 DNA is TGTGCCATCAGTGAGTCCGGGACAGGAGACGCCGGGGAGCTGTTTTTT.

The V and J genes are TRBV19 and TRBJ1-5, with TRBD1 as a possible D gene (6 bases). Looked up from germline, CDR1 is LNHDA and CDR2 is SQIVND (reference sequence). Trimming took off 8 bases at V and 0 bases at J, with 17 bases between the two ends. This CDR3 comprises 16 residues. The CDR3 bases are TGTGCCAGTTCTCGGACAGAGTTTTATAGCAATCAGCCCCAGCATTTT. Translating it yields CASSRTEFYSNQPQHF.

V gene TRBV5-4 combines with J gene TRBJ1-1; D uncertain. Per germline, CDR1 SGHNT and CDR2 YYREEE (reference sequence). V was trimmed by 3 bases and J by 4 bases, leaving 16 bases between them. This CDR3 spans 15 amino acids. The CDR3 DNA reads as TGTGCCAGCAGCTCTATTCTACCTAGGCCCACTGAAGCTTTCTTT. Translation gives CASSSILPRPTEAFF. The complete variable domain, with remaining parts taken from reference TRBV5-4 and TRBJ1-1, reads ETGVTQSPTHLIKTRGQQVTLRCSSQSGHNTVSWYQQALGQGPQFIFQYYREEENGRGNFPPRFSGLQFPNYSSELNVNALELDDSALYLCASSSILPRPTEAFFGQGTRLTVV.

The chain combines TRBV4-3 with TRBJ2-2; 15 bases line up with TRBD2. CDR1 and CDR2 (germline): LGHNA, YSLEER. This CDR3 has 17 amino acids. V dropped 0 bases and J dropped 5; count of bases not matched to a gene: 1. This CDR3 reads CASSQEGLAGGTGELFF. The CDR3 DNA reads TGCGCCAGCAGCCAAGAGGGACTAGCGGGAGGAACCGGGGAGCTGTTTTTT.

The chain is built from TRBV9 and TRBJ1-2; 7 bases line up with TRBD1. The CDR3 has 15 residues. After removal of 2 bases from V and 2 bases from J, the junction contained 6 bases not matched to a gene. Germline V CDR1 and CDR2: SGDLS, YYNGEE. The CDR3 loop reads CASSVPGQINYGYTF. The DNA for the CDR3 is TGTGCCAGCAGCGTGCCGGGACAGATAAACTATGGCTACACCTTC.

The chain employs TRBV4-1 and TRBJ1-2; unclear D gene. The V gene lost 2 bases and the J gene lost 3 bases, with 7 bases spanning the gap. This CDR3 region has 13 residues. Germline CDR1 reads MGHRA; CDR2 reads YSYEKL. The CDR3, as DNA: TGCGCCAGCAGCCAATACCAGGACTATGGCTACACCTTC. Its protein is CASSQYQDYGYTF.

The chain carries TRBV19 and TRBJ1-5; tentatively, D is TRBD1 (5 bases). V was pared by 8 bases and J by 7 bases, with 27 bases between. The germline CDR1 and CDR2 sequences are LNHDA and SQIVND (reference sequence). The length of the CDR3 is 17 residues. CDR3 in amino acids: CASAPRGGRQSGQPQHF. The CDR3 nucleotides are TGTGCCAGTGCACCACGAGGCGGAAGACAGTCAGGACAGCCCCAGCATTTT.

CDR3 in amino acids: CASSVGVAGLARTDTQYF. The DNA of the CDR3 is TGTGCCAGCAGCGTAGGAGTAGCGGGATTGGCCCGAACAGATACGCAGTATTTT. This sequence joins TRBV9 and TRBJ2-3; the match to TRBD2 covers 8 bases. The CDR3 is 18 residues long. Trimming at V came to 0 bases and at J to 3 bases, leaving 12 bases not matched to a gene. Germline-derived CDR1 and CDR2 are SGDLS and YYNGEE.

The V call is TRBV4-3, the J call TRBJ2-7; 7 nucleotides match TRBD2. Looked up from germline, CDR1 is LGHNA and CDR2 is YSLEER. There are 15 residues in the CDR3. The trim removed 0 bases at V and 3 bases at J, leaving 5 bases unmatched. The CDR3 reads CASSQETAGSYEQYF. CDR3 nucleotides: TGCGCCAGCAGCCAAGAGACAGCGGGGAGCTACGAGCAGTACTTC.

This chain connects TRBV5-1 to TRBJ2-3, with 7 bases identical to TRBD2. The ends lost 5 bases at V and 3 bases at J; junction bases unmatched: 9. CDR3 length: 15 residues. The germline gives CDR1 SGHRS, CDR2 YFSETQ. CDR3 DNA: TGCGCCAGCAGGCGCGGGAGCCCAGAAACAGATACGCAGTATTTT. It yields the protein CASRRGSPETDTQYF.

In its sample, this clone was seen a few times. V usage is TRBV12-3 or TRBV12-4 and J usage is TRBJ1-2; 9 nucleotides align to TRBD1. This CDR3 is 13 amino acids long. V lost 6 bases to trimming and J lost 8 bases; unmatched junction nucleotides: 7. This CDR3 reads CASSPGTGRGYTF. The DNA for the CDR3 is TGTGCCAGCAGCCCCGGGACAGGGAGAGGCTACACCTTC.

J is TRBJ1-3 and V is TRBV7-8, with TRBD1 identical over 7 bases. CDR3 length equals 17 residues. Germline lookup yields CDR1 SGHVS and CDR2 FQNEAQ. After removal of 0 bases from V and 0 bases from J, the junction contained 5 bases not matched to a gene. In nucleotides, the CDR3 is TGTGCCAGCAGCTTAGCGCGGACAGGCTTCTCTGGAAACACCATATATTTT. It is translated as CASSLARTGFSGNTIYF.

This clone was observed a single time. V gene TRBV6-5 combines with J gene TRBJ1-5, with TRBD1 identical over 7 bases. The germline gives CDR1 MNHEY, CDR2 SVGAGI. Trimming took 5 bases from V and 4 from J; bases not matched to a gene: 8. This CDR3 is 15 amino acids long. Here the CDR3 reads CASSQRGQKNQPQHF. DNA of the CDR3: TGTGCCAGCAGTCAAAGGGGACAGAAAAATCAGCCCCAGCATTTT.